This T cell receptor beta chain appears in the sequencing data of a study of T cell responses to AZD1222 COVID-19 vaccine (dated by TCRdb to about 2021). Concerning the study at large: AZD1222 recipients whose second dose came at about 4 weeks and those whose second dose came at about 12 weeks were combined into one group, since spike-specific TCR depth and breadth did not differ between the two schedules. A total of 230 to 250 trial participants underwent TCR sequencing, of whom roughly 210 had received two doses of AZD1222 and about 25 had received two doses of the MenACWY control vaccine. Trial participants were enrolled by age into subgroups of 18-55, 56-69 and 70-plus years, and 148, 28 and 57 TCR-sequenced participants, respectively, were included in these subgroups.

The CDR3 regions of human TCRbeta chains were subjected to immunosequencing. Turning to the authors' computational methods: TCRs in the repertoires were matched against a reference library of SARS-CoV-2-specific TCRs that had been generated with the MIRA antigen-specificity platform. Breadth was defined as the fraction of unique TCRs that were SARS-CoV-2-associated. Depth was defined as the fraction of total T cells that were SARS-CoV-2-associated. Using the MIRA data, every spike-specific TCR was mapped to the spike region that the TCR reacted to and assigned to either a CD4 or a CD8 class. Log10-transformed breadth and depth values were compared by one-way ANOVA with Sidak's multiple comparisons tests. The immuneACCESS repertoire file appears here via TCRdb, limited to in-frame rearrangements. These files lack a portion of the clones; in checked studies, under half of the deficit traces to unresolved V genes, and the cause of the others is not known. V, J and clone size are those of that table, while D and trimming were read from the DNA. This sample gives 150,000 or so clones in total; 85% to 95% of them show up just once. The ten largest clones take up 0.7% to 0.9% of the sample.

The CDR3 has 15 amino acids, counting the end cysteine and phenylalanine. Only CDR3 DNA is held: 45 bases, read in frame from base 1. Relative to germline, V is 4 bases shorter and J is 0 bases shorter, with 10 bases between their ends. CDR1 SGHRS and CDR2 YFSETQ are derived from the germline V gene. Explained via the paper, the time point label denotes: baseline before first vaccination. The vaccinee samples were drawn from two UK trials, COV001 and COV002, one of which was a single-blind randomized controlled phase 2/3 trial testing AZD1222 (ChAdOx1 nCoV-19) in healthy adults. Trial participant PBMC samples were collected at day 0 and day 28 after the second dose for TCRbeta chain sequencing. The paper as a whole reports these results and caveats: No day 14 peak-response samples were available, so repertoires were characterized only after the peak T cell response. Conclusions about previously exposed vaccinees are limited because only 5 or 6 AZD1222 recipients were SARS-CoV-2 seropositive at baseline. Epitopes outside the regions mutated in the B.1.351 and B.1.1.7 variants were reportedly recognized by nearly half of the unique spike-specific TCRs. Vaccine-associated CD4 TCRs spanned the whole spike protein, with dominant responses in regions 160-218 and 743-854. Spike-specific TCR breadth and depth rose significantly after two AZD1222 doses compared with day 0 and with MenACWY recipients. Participants were mostly white British, with more females than males. The authors suggested clonal diversity may have been underestimated. In the small 56-69-year group, the increase in depth fell short of significance, most likely because of low power.

To note about this clone: This receptor's antigen is unknown. No much larger clonotype is one base removed from it; base qualities were not supplied.

The sample in question was peripheral blood, obtained on day 0 of AZD1222 vaccination. This clonotype was obtained from an adult in good health. The chain is encoded by TRBV5-1 joined to TRBJ1-4, with the D gene uncertain. The nucleotide sequence is given as TGCGCCAGCAGCCTTCGCGCTGCAACTAATGAAAAACTGTTTTTT. This encodes CASSLRAATNEKLFF.